This is a list of T cell receptor beta chains from one sample in a study of human T cells and chemical hapten exposure. Via MiXCR, TCRdb re-called the 5' RACE reads, giving one row per CDR3 protein. The sample lists 110,000 to 150,000 distinct CDR3 sequences, around 4.4% occurring once. Every receptor here comes from a female donor in good health. The CDR3 runs from the conserved cysteine through the conserved F or W. A D gene is named only where the DNA matches it firmly. For some rows the clone size is stated as once, few or many, or as a class when expanded; others skip it.

V gene,J gene,D gene,clone size,CDR3 protein,CDR3 DNA
TRBV5-1,TRBJ2-2,TRBD1,many,CASRPGGLRGGELFF,TGCGCCAGCAGACCAGGGGGCCTCCGGGGCGGGGAGCTGTTTTTT
TRBV18,TRBJ1-1,.,many,CASSPGGSTEAFF,TGTGCCAGCTCACCGGGGGGGAGCACTGAAGCTTTCTTT
TRBV6-2/TRBV6-3,TRBJ1-5,.,few,CASSYLSGGQPQHF,TGTGCCAGCAGTTACCTTTCTGGCGGTCAGCCCCAGCATTTT
TRBV6-6,TRBJ1-1,.,.,CASSYTEGDTEAFF,TGTGCCAGCAGTTACACTGAGGGGGACACTGAAGCTTTCTTT
TRBV10-3,TRBJ2-1,TRBD1,many,CAISVTGGEDNEQFF,TGTGCCATCAGTGTTACAGGGGGTGAGGACAATGAGCAGTTCTTC
TRBV7-2,TRBJ1-2,TRBD1,many,CASSLGGTGLSYTF,TGTGCCAGCAGCTTAGGCGGGACAGGGCTAAGCTACACCTTC
TRBV20-1,TRBJ2-1,.,.,CSARDGGRLAYNEQFF,TGCAGTGCTAGAGACGGCGGTCGCCTCGCCTACAATGAGCAGTTCTTC
TRBV9,TRBJ1-1,.,few,CASSVVSSRNTEAFF,TGTGCCAGCAGCGTAGTGAGCAGCCGGAACACTGAAGCTTTCTTT
TRBV19,TRBJ1-1,TRBD1,many,CASSRGAQGTLEAFF,TGTGCCAGTAGCAGGGGGGCGCAAGGAACTCTTGAAGCTTTCTTT
TRBV6-5,TRBJ2-3,.,many,CASRQTDTQYF,TGTGCCAGCAGACAAACAGATACGCAGTATTTT
TRBV7-8,TRBJ1-3,.,.,CASKWRLRSGNTIYF,TGTGCCAGCAAGTGGAGATTACGTTCTGGAAACACCATATATTTT
TRBV11-2,TRBJ2-7,.,few,CASSGRGVEQYF,TGTGCCAGCAGCGGACGTGGGGTGGAGCAGTACTTC
TRBV12-3/TRBV12-4,TRBJ2-7,TRBD2,many,CASSLIASGGYEQYF,TGTGCCAGCAGTTTGATAGCTAGCGGGGGTTACGAGCAGTACTTC
TRBV10-3,TRBJ1-1,.,many,CAMRTGTEAFF,TGTGCCATGCGGACGGGCACTGAAGCTTTCTTT
TRBV7-6,TRBJ1-2,.,many,CASSLDNSPTAGYTF,TGTGCCAGCAGCTTAGACAACTCCCCCACGGCTGGCTACACCTTC
TRBV4-3,TRBJ2-4,.,many,CASSQGRKNIQYF,TGCGCCAGCAGCCAAGGTCGCAAAAACATTCAGTACTTC
TRBV6-5,TRBJ2-5,.,many,CASSVFGPPAQYF,TGTGCCAGCAGTGTGTTCGGACCTCCGGCCCAGTACTTC
TRBV7-2,TRBJ2-5,.,few,CASSLLTAETQYF,TGTGCCAGCAGCTTGTTGACAGCAGAGACCCAGTACTTC
TRBV6-5,TRBJ2-5,.,few,CASRPHLYQETQYF,TGTGCCAGCAGACCGCACTTGTACCAAGAGACCCAGTACTTC
TRBV30,TRBJ1-4,.,.,CAWSRRGHPNEKLFF,TGTGCCTGGAGTCGGCGGGGTCACCCCAATGAAAAACTGTTTTTT
TRBV7-9,TRBJ1-1,TRBD1,few,CASSLVQGATEAFF,TGTGCCAGCAGCTTGGTACAGGGGGCAACTGAAGCTTTCTTT
TRBV6-1,TRBJ2-3,TRBD2,many,CASCAGGTLYTDTQYF,TGTGCCAGCTGCGCGGGGGGGACACTTTACACAGATACGCAGTATTTT
TRBV20-1,TRBJ1-1,.,many,CSARDRIGSQRNPEAFF,TGCAGTGCTAGAGATCGTATAGGGTCTCAACGAAACCCTGAAGCTTTCTTT
TRBV4-3,TRBJ2-1,TRBD2,many,CASSQDSSGGYNEQFF,TGCGCCAGCAGCCAAGATTCTAGCGGGGGGTACAATGAGCAGTTCTTC
TRBV4-1,TRBJ2-3,TRBD2,.,CASSQEERGGPDTQYF,TGCGCCAGCAGCCAAGAAGAGCGGGGGGGCCCAGATACGCAGTATTTT
TRBV2,TRBJ2-1,.,.,CASSEVSAYNEQFF,TGTGCCAGCAGTGAAGTGTCAGCCTACAATGAGCAGTTCTTC
TRBV5-4,TRBJ1-6,.,many,CASSLDASPLHF,TGTGCCAGCAGCTTGGATGCTTCACCCCTCCACTTT
TRBV13,TRBJ2-3,TRBD2,few,CASSPTSGGHTSTDTQYF,TGTGCCAGCAGCCCTACTAGCGGGGGCCACACTAGCACAGATACGCAGTATTTT
TRBV18,TRBJ2-7,.,many,CASSPPGRVSYEQYF,TGTGCCAGCTCACCACCGGGACGTGTCTCCTACGAGCAGTACTTC
TRBV29-1,TRBJ1-3,.,.,CSVAVVGTIYF,TGCAGCGTTGCCGTAGTTGGGACCATATATTTT
TRBV5-1,TRBJ1-1,TRBD1,many,CASSSHFDRAAMNTEAFF,TGCGCCAGCAGCTCCCACTTTGACAGGGCCGCCATGAACACTGAAGCTTTCTTT
TRBV11-3,TRBJ2-1,.,many,CASSLNPGSWNEQFF,TGTGCCAGCAGCCTTAACCCGGGGAGTTGGAATGAGCAGTTCTTC
TRBV6-6,TRBJ2-3,TRBD2,many,CASSSGTSGGYPDTQYF,TGTGCCAGCAGTTCCGGGACTAGCGGGGGATATCCAGATACGCAGTATTTT
TRBV2,TRBJ2-1,TRBD1,many,CARQRIATGNNEQFF,TGTGCCAGACAGCGCATCGCGACAGGGAATAATGAGCAGTTCTTC
TRBV7-9,TRBJ2-1,TRBD1,many,CASSRTGVYNEQFF,TGTGCCAGCAGCAGGACAGGGGTATACAATGAGCAGTTCTTC